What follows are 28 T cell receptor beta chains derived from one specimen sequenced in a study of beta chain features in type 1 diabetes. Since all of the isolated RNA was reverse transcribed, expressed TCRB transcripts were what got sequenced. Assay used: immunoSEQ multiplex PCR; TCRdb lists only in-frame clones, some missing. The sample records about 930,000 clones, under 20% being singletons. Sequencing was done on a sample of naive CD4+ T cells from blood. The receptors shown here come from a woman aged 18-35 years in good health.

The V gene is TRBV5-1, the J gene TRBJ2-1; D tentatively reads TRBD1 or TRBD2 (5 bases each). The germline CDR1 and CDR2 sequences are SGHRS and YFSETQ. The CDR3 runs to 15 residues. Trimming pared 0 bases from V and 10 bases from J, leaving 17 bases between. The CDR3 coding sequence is TGCGCCAGCAGCTTGGGGAGCGGAACCCCAGGGGAGCAGTTCTTC. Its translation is CASSLGSGTPGEQFF.

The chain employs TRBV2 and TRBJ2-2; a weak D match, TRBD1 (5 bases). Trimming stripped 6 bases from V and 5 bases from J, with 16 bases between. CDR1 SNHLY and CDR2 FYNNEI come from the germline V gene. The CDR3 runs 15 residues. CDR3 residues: CASSINRIGTGELFF. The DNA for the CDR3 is TGTGCCAGCAGCATTAACAGGATTGGGACCGGGGAGCTGTTTTTT.

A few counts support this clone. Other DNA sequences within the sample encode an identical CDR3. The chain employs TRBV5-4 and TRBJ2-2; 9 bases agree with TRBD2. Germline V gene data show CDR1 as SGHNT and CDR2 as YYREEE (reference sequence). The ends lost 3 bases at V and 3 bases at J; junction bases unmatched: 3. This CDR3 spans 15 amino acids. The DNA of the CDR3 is TGTGCCAGCAGCTCACTAGCGGGTGACACCGGGGAGCTGTTTTTT. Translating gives CASSSLAGDTGELFF.

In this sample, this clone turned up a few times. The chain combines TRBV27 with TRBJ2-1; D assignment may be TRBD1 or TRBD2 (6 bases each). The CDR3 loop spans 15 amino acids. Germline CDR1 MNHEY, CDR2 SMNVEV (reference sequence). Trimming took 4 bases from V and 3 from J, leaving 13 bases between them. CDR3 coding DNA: TGTGCCAGCAGTTCCCCAGGGGAGGTCTACAATGAGCAGTTCTTC. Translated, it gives CASSSPGEVYNEQFF.

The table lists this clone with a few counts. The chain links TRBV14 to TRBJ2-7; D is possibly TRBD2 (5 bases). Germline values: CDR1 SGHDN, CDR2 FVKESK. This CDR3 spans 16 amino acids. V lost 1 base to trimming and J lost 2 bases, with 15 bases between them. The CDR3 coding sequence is TGTGCCAGCAGCCAAGGTCCGGGGATTCGCACCTACGAGCAGTACTTC. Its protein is CASSQGPGIRTYEQYF.

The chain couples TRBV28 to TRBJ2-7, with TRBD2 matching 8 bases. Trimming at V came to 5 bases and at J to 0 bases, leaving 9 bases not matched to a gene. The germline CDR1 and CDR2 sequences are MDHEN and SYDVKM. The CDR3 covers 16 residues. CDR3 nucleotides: TGTGCCAGCAGTACTCGGACTAGCATGCCCTCCTACGAGCAGTACTTC. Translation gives CASSTRTSMPSYEQYF.

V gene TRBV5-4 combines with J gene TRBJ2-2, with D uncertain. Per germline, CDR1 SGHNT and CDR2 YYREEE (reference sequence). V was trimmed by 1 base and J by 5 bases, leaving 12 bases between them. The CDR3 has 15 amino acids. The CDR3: CASSLMDAWTGELFF. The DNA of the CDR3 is TGTGCCAGCAGCTTGATGGACGCCTGGACCGGGGAGCTGTTTTTT.

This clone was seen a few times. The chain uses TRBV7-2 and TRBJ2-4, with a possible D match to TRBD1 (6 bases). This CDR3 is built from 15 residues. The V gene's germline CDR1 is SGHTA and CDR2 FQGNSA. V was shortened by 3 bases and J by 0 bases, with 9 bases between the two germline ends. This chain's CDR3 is CASSLDSLAKNIQYF. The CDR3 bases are TGTGCCAGCAGCTTGGACAGTCTAGCCAAAAACATTCAGTACTTC.

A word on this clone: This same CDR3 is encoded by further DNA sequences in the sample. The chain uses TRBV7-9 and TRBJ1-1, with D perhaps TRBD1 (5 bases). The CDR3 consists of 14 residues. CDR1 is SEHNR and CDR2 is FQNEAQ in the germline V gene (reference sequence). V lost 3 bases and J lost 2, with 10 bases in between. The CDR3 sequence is CASSLFGGNTEAFF. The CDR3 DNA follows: TGTGCCAGCAGCTTGTTTGGGGGAAACACTGAAGCTTTCTTT. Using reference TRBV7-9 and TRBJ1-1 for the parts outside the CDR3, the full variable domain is DTGVSQNPRHKITKRGQNVTFRCDPISEHNRLYWYRQTLGQGPEFLTYFQNEAQLEKSRLLSDRFSAERPKGSFSTLEIQRTEQGDSAMYLCASSLFGGNTEAFFGQGTRLTVV.

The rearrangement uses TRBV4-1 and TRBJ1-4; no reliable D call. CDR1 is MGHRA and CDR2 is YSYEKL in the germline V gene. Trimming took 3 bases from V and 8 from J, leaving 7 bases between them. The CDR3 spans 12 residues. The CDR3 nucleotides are TGCGCCAGCAGCCAGGAGCCCGAAAAACTGTTTTTT. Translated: CASSQEPEKLFF.

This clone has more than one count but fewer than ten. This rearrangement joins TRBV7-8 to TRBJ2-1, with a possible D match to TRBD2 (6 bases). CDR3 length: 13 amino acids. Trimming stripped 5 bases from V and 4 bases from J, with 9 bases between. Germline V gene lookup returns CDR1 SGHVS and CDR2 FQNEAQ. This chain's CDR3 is CASSGGIYNEQFF. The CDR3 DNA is TGTGCCAGCAGCGGCGGGATTTACAATGAGCAGTTCTTC.

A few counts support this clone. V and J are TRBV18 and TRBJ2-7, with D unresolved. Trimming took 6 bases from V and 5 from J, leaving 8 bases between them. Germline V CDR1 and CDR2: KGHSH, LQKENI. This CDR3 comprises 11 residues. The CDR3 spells CASSWVNEQYF. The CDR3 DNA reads TGTGCCAGCTCTTGGGTCAACGAGCAGTACTTC.

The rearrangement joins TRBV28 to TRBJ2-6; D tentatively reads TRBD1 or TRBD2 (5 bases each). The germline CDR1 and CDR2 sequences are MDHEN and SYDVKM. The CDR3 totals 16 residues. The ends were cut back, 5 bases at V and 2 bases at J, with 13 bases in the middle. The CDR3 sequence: CASSPRGRAGANVLTF. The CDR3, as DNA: TGTGCCAGCAGTCCTCGGGGCAGGGCTGGGGCCAACGTCCTGACTTTC.

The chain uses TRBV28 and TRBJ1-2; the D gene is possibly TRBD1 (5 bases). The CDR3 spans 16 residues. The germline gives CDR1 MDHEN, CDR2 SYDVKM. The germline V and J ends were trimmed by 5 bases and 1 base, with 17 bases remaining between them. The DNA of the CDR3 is TGTGCCAGCAGTCCCCATCTCGCAGGGTATAACTATGGCTACACCTTC. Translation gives CASSPHLAGYNYGYTF.

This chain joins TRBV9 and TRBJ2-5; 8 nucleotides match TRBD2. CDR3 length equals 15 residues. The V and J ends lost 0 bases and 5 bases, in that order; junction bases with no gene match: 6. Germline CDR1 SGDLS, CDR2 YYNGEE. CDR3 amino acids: CASSVEAGEGETQYF. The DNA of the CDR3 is TGTGCCAGCAGCGTAGAAGCGGGAGAGGGGGAGACCCAGTACTTC. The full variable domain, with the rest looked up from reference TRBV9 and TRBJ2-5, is DSGVTQTPKHLITATGQRVTLRCSPRSGDLSVYWYQQSLDQGLQFLIQYYNGEERAKGNILERFSAQQFPDLHSELNLSSLELGDSALYFCASSVEAGEGETQYFGPGTRLLVL.

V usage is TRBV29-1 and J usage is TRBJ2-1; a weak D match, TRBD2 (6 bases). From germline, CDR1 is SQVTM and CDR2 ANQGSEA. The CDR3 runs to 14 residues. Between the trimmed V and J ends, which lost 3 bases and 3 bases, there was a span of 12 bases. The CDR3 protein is CSVDGLANYNEQFF. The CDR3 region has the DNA TGCAGCGTTGATGGTCTAGCGAACTACAATGAGCAGTTCTTC.

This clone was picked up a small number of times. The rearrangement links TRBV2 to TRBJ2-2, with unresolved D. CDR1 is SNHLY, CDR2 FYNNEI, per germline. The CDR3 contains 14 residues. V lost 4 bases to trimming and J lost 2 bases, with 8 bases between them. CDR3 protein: CASSVVSNTGELFF. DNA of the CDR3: TGTGCCAGCAGTGTGGTCAGCAACACCGGGGAGCTGTTTTTT.

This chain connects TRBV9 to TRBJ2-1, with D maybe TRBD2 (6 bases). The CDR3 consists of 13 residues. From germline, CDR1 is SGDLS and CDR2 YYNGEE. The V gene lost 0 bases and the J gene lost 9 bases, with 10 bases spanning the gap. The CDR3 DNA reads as TGTGCCAGCAGCGTAGCGGGAGTGGCTGAGCAGTTCTTC. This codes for CASSVAGVAEQFF.

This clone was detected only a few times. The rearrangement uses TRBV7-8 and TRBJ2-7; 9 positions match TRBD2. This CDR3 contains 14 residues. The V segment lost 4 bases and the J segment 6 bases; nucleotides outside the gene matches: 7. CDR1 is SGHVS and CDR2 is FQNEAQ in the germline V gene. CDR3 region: CASSSVAGAGEQYF. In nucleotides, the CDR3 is TGTGCCAGCAGCTCGGTAGCGGGAGCCGGCGAGCAGTACTTC. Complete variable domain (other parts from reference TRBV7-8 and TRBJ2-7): GAGVSQSPRYKVAKRGQDVALRCDPISGHVSLFWYQQALGQGPEFLTYFQNEAQLDKSGLPSDRFFAERPEGSVSTLKIQRTQQEDSAVYLCASSSVAGAGEQYFGPGTRLTVT.

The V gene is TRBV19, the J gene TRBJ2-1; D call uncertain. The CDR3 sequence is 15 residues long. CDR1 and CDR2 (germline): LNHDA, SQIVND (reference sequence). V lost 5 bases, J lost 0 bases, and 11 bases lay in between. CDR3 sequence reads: CASSQLKSSYNEQFF. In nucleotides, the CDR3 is TGTGCCAGTAGTCAGCTGAAAAGCTCCTACAATGAGCAGTTCTTC.

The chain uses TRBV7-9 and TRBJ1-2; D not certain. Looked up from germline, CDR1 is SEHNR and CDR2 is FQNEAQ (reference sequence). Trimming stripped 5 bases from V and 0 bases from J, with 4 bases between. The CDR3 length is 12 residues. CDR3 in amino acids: CASSRTNYGYTF. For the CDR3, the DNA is TGTGCCAGCAGCCGTACTAACTATGGCTACACCTTC.

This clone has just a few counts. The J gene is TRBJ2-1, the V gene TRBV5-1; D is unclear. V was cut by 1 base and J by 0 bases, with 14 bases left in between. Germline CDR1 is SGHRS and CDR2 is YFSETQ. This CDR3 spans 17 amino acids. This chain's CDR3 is CASSLISARNSYNEQFF. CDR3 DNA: TGCGCCAGCAGCTTGATAAGCGCCAGAAACTCCTACAATGAGCAGTTCTTC.

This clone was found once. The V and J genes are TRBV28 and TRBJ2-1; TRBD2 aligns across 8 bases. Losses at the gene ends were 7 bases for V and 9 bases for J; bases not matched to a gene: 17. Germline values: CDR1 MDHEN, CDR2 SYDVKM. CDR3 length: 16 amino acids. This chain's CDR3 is CASIPSPLAGPSEQFF. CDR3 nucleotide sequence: TGTGCCAGCATTCCCTCCCCCTTAGCGGGACCAAGTGAGCAGTTCTTC.

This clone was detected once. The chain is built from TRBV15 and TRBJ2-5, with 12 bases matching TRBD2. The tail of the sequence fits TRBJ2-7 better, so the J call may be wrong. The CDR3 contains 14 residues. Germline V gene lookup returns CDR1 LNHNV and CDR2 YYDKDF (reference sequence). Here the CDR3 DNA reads TGTGCCACCAGCAGGACTAGCGGGAGCGACGAGCAGTACTTC. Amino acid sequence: CATSRTSGSDEQYF.

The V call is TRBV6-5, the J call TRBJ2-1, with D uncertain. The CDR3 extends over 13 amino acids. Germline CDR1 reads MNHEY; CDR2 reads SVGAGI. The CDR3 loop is CAFDKFSYNEQFF. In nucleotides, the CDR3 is TGTGCGTTTGACAAATTCTCCTACAATGAGCAGTTCTTC.

The DNA for the CDR3 is TGCGCCAGCAGCCAGTTCCAGGGTACCGGGGCCAACGTCCTGACTTTC. It encodes CASSQFQGTGANVLTF. The chain recombines TRBV4-3 with TRBJ2-6; D is perhaps TRBD1 (5 bases). Germline CDR1 and CDR2: LGHNA and YSLEER. The CDR3 length is 16 residues. The V gene lost 3 bases and the J gene lost 4 bases, with 13 bases spanning the gap.

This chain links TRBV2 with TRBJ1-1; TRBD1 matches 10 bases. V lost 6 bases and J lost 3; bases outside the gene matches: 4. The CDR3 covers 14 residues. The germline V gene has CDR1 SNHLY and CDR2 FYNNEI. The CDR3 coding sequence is TGTGCCAGCAGCGGGGACAGGGGTTACACTGAAGCTTTCTTT. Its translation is CASSGDRGYTEAFF.

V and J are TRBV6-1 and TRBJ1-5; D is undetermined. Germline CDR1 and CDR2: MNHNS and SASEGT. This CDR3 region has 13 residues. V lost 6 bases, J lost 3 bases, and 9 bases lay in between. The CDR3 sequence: CASSPLHNQPQHF. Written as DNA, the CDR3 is TGTGCCAGCAGCCCCCTCCACAATCAGCCCCAGCATTTT.